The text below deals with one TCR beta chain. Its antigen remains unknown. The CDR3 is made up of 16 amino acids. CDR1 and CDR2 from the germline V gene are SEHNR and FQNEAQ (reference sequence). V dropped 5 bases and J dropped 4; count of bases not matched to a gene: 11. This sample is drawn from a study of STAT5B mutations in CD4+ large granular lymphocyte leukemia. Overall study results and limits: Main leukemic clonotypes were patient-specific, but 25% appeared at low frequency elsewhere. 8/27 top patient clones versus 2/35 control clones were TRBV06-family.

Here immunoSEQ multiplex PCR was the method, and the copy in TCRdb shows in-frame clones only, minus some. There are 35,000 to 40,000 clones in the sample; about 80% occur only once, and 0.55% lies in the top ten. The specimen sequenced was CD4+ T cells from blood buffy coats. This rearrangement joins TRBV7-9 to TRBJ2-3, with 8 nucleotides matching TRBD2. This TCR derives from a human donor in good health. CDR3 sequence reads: CASSPGLALRSDTQYF. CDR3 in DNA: TGTGCCAGCAGCCCCGGACTAGCCCTTCGCTCAGATACGCAGTATTTT.